This T cell receptor beta chain was identified during a study of beta chain features in type 1 diabetes. Study-level points and caveats: In these data, an HLA type influence on TCRB rearrangement remained unresolved. In every one of the four CD4+ subsets, TCRB CDR3s were moderately but significantly shorter in Type 1 diabetes patients. Patients' naive, central memory and regulatory TCRB repertoires appeared more alike than those of healthy donors.

The CDR3 has 14 residues. V was cut by 1 base and J by 8 bases, with 13 bases left in between. Germline CDR1 SGHRS, CDR2 YFSETQ. CD45RO/CCR7/CD25/CD127/CD95/CD27 sorting isolated CD4+ naive, central memory, regulatory and stem cell-like memory cells. The study reverse transcribed the entire isolated RNA, so it sequenced expressed TCRB transcripts. Some clones are missing from TCRdb's copy, which holds only in-frame ones; the method was immunoSEQ multiplex PCR. The sample has about 740,000 clones; around 15% are singletons. As regards this clone: What it binds is not known.

This receptor was taken from a man aged 18 to 29 with type 1 diabetes. The sample was naive CD4+ T cells from blood. The chain has TRBV5-1 and TRBJ2-4; D is unclear. The CDR3 protein is CASSLYGDPDIQYF. CDR3 nucleotides: TGCGCCAGCAGCTTGTATGGCGACCCAGACATTCAGTACTTC.